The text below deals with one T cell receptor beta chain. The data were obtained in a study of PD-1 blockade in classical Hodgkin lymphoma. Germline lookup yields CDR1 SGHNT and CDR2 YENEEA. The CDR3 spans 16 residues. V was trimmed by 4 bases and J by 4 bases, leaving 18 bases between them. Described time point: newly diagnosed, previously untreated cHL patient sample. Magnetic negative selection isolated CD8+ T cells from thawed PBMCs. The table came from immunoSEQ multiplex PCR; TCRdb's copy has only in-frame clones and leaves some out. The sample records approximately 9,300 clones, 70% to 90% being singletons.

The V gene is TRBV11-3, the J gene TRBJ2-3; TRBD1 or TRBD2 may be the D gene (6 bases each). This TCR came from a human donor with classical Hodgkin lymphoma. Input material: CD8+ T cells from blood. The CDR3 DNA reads TGTGCCAGCAGCTGGACGTTGGGGGGCTCCCCAGATACGCAGTATTTT. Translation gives CASSWTLGGSPDTQYF.